The T cell receptor (beta chain) described here comes from a study of blood T cells in healthy people across ages. Study-level background: Researchers report that template switching captured about one barcoded beta molecule per two T cells.

A word on this clonotype: As yet, its antigen is unknown.

PCR was performed a second time for about 7 to 12 cycles using a sample-barcoded 5' primer and a J-beta primer mix. TCRdb reprocessed the 5' RACE reads with MiXCR, giving one entry per CDR3 protein. Of roughly 700,000 distinct CDR3 sequences in the sample, less than 40% are singletons; the top ten hold 15% to 19%. The CDR3 totals 17 residues. V lost 5 bases and J lost 3, with 20 bases in between. Germline loops: CDR1 MNHNS, CDR2 SASEGT. Whole-study results and caveats: Diversity of TCR beta correlated strongly with naive T cell percentage.

Sequencing was done on a sample of blood. The origin of this receptor is a woman older than 75 in good health. The chain has TRBV6-1 and TRBJ2-4, with D possibly TRBD1 on 6 matching bases. As DNA, the CDR3 is TGTGCCAGCAGTCAGCGAAGTTCAGGGGCCAACAAAAACATTCAGTACTTC. It encodes CASSQRSSGANKNIQYF.